A selection of T cell receptor beta chains follows, all from one sample in a study of blood T cell repertoires in COVID-19. Generated by immunoSEQ multiplex PCR, the TCRdb table keeps only in-frame clones and is missing some. The data show 330,000 or so clones, 87% seen once. The sequenced material came from peripheral blood. The receptors originated from a man aged 25 to 40 with COVID-19, enrolled during active disease. Both conserved end residues are part of each CDR3. Fields, in order: J gene, V gene, clone size, D gene, CDR3 protein, CDR3 DNA. D genes are given only for firm matches. Size values are once, few and many counts, or a class for expanded clones, and some rows have none.

TRBJ1-2 | TRBV5-1 | once | TRBD1 | CASRLGQGYGYTF | TGCGCCAGCAGGTTGGGACAGGGGTATGGCTACACCTTC
TRBJ2-5 | TRBV7-2 | . | . | CASSYGSGVQETQYF | TGTGCCAGCAGCTACGGGTCCGGGGTCCAAGAGACCCAGTACTTC
TRBJ1-1 | TRBV11-2 | . | . | CASSFPGVTEAFF | TGTGCCAGCAGCTTTCCCGGGGTCACTGAAGCTTTCTTT
TRBJ1-2 | TRBV5-4 | . | TRBD1 | CASSPGQVNYGYTF | TGTGCCAGCAGCCCAGGACAGGTTAACTATGGCTACACCTTC
TRBJ1-2 | TRBV6-5 | . | TRBD1 | CASNPGTGYRYGYTF | TGTGCCAGCAACCCCGGGACAGGGTATCGGTATGGCTACACCTTC
TRBJ1-3 | TRBV7-6 | . | . | CASSLARTFSGNTIYF | TGTGCCAGCAGCTTAGCGAGGACATTCTCTGGAAACACCATATATTTT
TRBJ2-1 | TRBV7-3 | . | TRBD2 | CASRESGSTYNEQFF | TGTGCCAGCAGGGAAAGCGGGAGTACCTACAATGAGCAGTTCTTC
TRBJ2-3 | TRBV18 | . | TRBD2 | CASSPFPGPGRDTDTQYF | TGTGCCAGCTCACCCTTTCCGGGACCGGGGAGGGACACAGATACGCAGTATTTT
TRBJ2-1 | TRBV3-1/TRBV3-2 | few | TRBD1 | CASSPGQGSNNEQFF | TGTGCCAGCAGCCCGGGACAGGGTAGTAACAATGAGCAGTTCTTC
TRBJ2-2 | TRBV2 | . | . | CASSEERTGELFF | TGTGCCAGCAGTGAAGAGAGAACCGGGGAGCTGTTTTTT
TRBJ1-1 | TRBV19 | . | TRBD1 | CASSIPGQGTEAFF | TGTGCCAGTAGTATCCCGGGACAGGGAACCGAAGCTTTCTTT
TRBJ2-1 | TRBV27 | . | TRBD2 | CASSLSGAPGNEQFF | TGTGCCAGCAGCCTTAGCGGGGCCCCGGGGAATGAGCAGTTCTTC
TRBJ2-1 | TRBV7-2 | . | . | CASNLGVGGSYNEQFF | TGTGCCAGCAACTTAGGGGTCGGAGGGAGCTACAATGAGCAGTTCTTC
TRBJ2-7 | TRBV28 | . | . | CASTTDPRTPYEQYF | TGTGCCAGCACAACAGACCCCCGAACCCCTTACGAGCAGTACTTC
TRBJ1-2 | TRBV3-1/TRBV3-2 | . | TRBD1 | CASSPGWTGVYGYTF | TGTGCCAGCAGCCCCGGATGGACAGGGGTCTATGGCTACACCTTC
TRBJ2-7 | TRBV28 | once | . | CASSPNYEQYF | TGTGCCAGCAGCCCTAACTACGAGCAGTACTTC
TRBJ2-1 | TRBV19 | . | . | CASSINSEQFF | TGTGCCAGTAGTATCAACAGTGAGCAGTTCTTC
TRBJ2-7 | TRBV5-1 | . | . | CASSEPGLGGEGWYF | TGCGCCAGCAGCGAGCCGGGACTAGGGGGCGAGGGTTGGTACTTC
TRBJ2-5 | TRBV24-1 | . | TRBD2 | CATSDPRTSGETQYF | TGTGCCACCAGTGATCCCCGGACTAGCGGGGAGACCCAGTACTTC
TRBJ2-5 | TRBV7-9 | once | . | CASSPTEQETQYF | TGTGCCAGCAGCCCGACAGAACAAGAGACCCAGTACTTC
TRBJ2-6 | TRBV4-2 | once | . | CASSLMYGDLSSGANVLTF | TGTGCCAGCAGCCTAATGTACGGGGACTTATCCTCTGGGGCCAACGTCCTGACTTTC
TRBJ2-7 | TRBV6-5 | . | TRBD1 | CASSRDRVLREQYF | TGTGCCAGCAGCAGGGACAGGGTTTTACGCGAGCAGTACTTC
TRBJ2-2 | TRBV5-1 | . | . | CASYPGGNTGELFF | TGCGCCAGCTACCCCGGCGGGAACACCGGGGAGCTGTTTTTT